This record concerns one T cell receptor (beta chain) sequence. Other DNA sequences in the same sample also yield this CDR3. Each subset's genomic DNA was shared equally among a number of immunoSEQ plates. Assay: immunoSEQ multiplex PCR; the TCRdb copy retains only in-frame clones and omits some. This table has 2 million to 3 million clones, approximately 90% appearing once. This entry is derived from a study of shared clonotypes between healthy human individuals. The length of the CDR3 is 14 residues. V shed 3 bases and J shed 4 bases, with 10 bases lying between them. Germline V gene lookup returns CDR1 LNHDA and CDR2 SQIVND (reference sequence).

The J gene is TRBJ2-1, the V gene TRBV19; D possibly corresponds to TRBD2 (6 bases). What was sequenced was naive CD4+ T cells sorted from blood. The subset was: CD45RA+ positively selected. The origin of this receptor is a man between 18 and 29 years old in good health. CDR3 coding DNA: TGTGCCAGTAGTATTGGGGGGACTTACAATGAGCAGTTCTTC. Protein sequence: CASSIGGTYNEQFF. The whole variable domain, filled in from reference TRBV19 and TRBJ2-1, reads DGGITQSPKYLFRKEGQNVTLSCEQNLNHDAMYWYRQDPGQGLRLIYYSQIVNDFQKGDIAEGYSVSREKKESFPLTVTSAQKNPTAFYLCASSIGGTYNEQFFGPGTRLTVL.